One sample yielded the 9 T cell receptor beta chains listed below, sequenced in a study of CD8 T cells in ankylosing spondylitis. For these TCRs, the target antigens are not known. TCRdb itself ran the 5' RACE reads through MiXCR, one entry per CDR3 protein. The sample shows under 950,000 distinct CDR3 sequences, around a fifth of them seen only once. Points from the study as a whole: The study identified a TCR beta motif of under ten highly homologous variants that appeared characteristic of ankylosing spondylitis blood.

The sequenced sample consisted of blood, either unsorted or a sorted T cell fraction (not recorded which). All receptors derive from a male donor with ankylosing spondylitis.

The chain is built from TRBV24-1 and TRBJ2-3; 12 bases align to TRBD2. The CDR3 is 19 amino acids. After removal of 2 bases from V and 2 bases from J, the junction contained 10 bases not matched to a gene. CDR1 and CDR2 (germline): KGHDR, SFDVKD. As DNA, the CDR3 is TGTGCCACCAGTGATTCACCCACCGGACTAGCGGGGCCCACAGATACGCAGTATTTT. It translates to CATSDSPTGLAGPTDTQYF.

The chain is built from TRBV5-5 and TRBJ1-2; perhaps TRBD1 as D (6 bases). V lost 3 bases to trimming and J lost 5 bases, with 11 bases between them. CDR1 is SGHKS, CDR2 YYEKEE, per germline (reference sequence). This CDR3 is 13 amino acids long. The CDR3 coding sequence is TGTGCCAGCAGCTCCCCAGGGGCTTATGGCTACACCTTC. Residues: CASSSPGAYGYTF.

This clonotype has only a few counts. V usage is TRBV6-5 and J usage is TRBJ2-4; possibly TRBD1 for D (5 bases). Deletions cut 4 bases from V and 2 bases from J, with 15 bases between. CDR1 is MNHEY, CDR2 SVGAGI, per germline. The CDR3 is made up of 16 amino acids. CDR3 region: CASSFNPGATKNIQYF. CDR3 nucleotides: TGTGCCAGCAGTTTTAACCCTGGGGCTACCAAAAACATTCAGTACTTC.

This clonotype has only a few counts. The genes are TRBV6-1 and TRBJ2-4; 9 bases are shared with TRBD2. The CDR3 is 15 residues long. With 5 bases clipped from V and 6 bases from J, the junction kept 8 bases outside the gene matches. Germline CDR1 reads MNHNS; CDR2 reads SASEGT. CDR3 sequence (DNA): TGTGCCAGCAGTCAAGATAGCGGGAGAGCAAACATTCAGTACTTC. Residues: CASSQDSGRANIQYF.

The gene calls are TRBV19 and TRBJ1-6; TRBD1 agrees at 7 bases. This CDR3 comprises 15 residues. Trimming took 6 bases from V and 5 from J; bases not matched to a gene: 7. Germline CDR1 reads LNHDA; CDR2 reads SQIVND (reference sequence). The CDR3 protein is CASRIQGVDNSPLHF. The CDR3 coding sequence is TGTGCCAGTAGAATCCAGGGGGTGGATAATTCACCCCTCCACTTT.

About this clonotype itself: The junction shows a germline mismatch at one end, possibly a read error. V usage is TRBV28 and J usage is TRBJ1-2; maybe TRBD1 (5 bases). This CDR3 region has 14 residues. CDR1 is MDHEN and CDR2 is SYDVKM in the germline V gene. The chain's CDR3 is CASSRKGRGEGYIF. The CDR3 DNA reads TGTGCCAGCAGTCGTAAAGGACGGGGGGAAGGCTACATCTTC.

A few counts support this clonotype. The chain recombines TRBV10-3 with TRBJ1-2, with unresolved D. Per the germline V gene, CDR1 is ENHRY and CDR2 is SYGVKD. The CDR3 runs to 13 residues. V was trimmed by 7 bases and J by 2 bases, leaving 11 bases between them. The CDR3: CAINRGGNYGYTF. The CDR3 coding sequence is TGTGCCATCAATCGGGGTGGAAACTATGGCTACACCTTC.

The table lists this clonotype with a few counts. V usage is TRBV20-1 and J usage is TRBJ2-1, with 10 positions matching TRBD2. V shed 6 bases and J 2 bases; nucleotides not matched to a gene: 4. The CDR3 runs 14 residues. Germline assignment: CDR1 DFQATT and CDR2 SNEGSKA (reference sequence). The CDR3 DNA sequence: TGCAGTGCGCCAGCGGGGGGGACCTACAATGAGCAGTTCTTC. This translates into CSAPAGGTYNEQFF.

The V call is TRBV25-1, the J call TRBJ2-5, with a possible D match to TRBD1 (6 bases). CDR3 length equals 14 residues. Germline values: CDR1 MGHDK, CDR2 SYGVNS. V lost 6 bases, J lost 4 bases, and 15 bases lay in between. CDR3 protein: CASRPQGSGETQYF. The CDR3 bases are TGTGCCAGCAGGCCCCAGGGGTCGGGAGAGACCCAGTACTTC.